This record concerns one T cell receptor (beta chain) sequence. Its antigen is unknown. This CDR3 spans 14 amino acids. The germline V and J ends were trimmed by 5 bases and 3 bases, with 14 bases remaining between them. These data originate in a study of Graves' ophthalmopathy and Graves' hyperthyroidism. Background on the study: Pretreatment peripheral blood was obtained at initial diagnosis. The study, taken as a whole, reports: The study's model predicted ophthalmopathy progression at about 64% sensitivity and 72% to 85% specificity.

RNA transcripts served as template for amplifying TCR beta CDR3 sequences. Second-round multiplex PCR came after a first-round RT-PCR that employed HTBI primers. TCRdb re-derived calls from the multiplex PCR reads in MiXCR, one entry per CDR3 protein. Of more than 300,000 distinct CDR3 sequences in the sample, approximately 15% were seen once. This sequence joins TRBV12-3 or TRBV12-4 and TRBJ2-7, with D possibly being TRBD1 (6 bases). The TCR sequence derives from a young woman with stable Graves' hyperthyroidism. The specimen sequenced was peripheral blood. The CDR3 DNA follows: TGTGCCAGCAGTCCGGTCGGGGACATCTACGAGCAGTACTTC. Translating it yields CASSPVGDIYEQYF.